Presented here are 9 T cell receptor beta chains from one specimen sequenced in a study of cytomegalovirus exposure and HLA in healthy donors. Assay: immunoSEQ multiplex PCR; the TCRdb copy retains only in-frame clones and omits some. The sample records some 150,000 clones, less than 90% being singletons. Material for sequencing was PBMCs. All receptors derive from a woman aged 18-35 years in good health and CMV-seropositive.

This clone is a singleton in its sample. The genes are TRBV18 and TRBJ2-7; TRBD1 matches at 7 bases. The CDR3 runs to 14 residues. In germline, CDR1 is KGHSH, CDR2 LQKENI. V dropped 3 bases and J dropped 3; count of bases not matched to a gene: 5. The CDR3 sequence is CASSPPGQSYEQYF. The CDR3 DNA follows: TGTGCCAGCTCACCGCCGGGACAGAGCTACGAGCAGTACTTC.

This clone was seen a single time. The J gene is TRBJ1-5, the V gene TRBV19; 8 bases match TRBD1. The junction had 5 bases not matched to a gene; V was cut back by 3 bases and J by 7 bases. The CDR3 extends over 14 amino acids. CDR1 is LNHDA and CDR2 is SQIVND in the germline V gene (reference sequence). DNA for the CDR3: TGTGCCAGTAGTATCTCAGGGGGCCACCAGCCCCAGCATTTT. Its translation: CASSISGGHQPQHF.

Note on this clone: One end of the junction does not line up with germline, which may come from a read error. V usage is TRBV18 and J usage is TRBJ2-7; D not resolved. The germline gives CDR1 KGHSH, CDR2 LQKENI. The CDR3 extends over 10 amino acids. CDR3 nucleotide sequence: TGTGCCAGCCCACCTCTCGTTCAGTACTTC. As protein: CASPPLVQYF.

This clone was counted a single time. The chain carries TRBV19 and TRBJ1-1; 8 bases match TRBD1. The CDR3 spans 15 residues. Germline-derived CDR1 and CDR2 are LNHDA and SQIVND (reference sequence). Losses at the gene ends were 0 bases for V and 3 bases for J; bases not matched to a gene: 3. In DNA, the CDR3 is TGTGCCAGTAGTATAGAGGACAGGGTCGACACTGAAGCTTTCTTT. Protein product: CASSIEDRVDTEAFF.

On this clone itself: At one end, the junction sequence differs from germline, possibly due to a read error. The J gene is TRBJ2-7, the V gene TRBV28; TRBD2 matches 14 bases. Germline CDR1 reads MDHEN; CDR2 reads SYDVKM. CDR3 length: 14 residues. Written as DNA, the CDR3 is TGTGCCAGCAGTTTCTCTCCCGGGACTAGCGGGAGTACGTTC. This encodes CASSFSPGTSGSTF.

V gene TRBV29-1 combines with J gene TRBJ2-1; D is possibly TRBD1 (6 bases). This CDR3 is built from 14 residues. The V end lost 6 bases, the J end lost 7 bases, and 19 bases lay between the germline ends. Looked up from germline, CDR1 is SQVTM and CDR2 is ANQGSEA. The CDR3 sequence is CSVRNRVGHNEQFF. The CDR3 DNA is TGCAGCGTCCGCAATCGGGTGGGACATAATGAGCAGTTCTTC.

This clone has only one observation. V and J are TRBV19 and TRBJ2-1; tentatively, D is TRBD1 (6 bases). The ends were cut back, 9 bases at V and 6 bases at J, with 15 bases in the middle. Germline V gene data show CDR1 as LNHDA and CDR2 as SQIVND (reference sequence). CDR3 length: 13 amino acids. This chain's CDR3 is CASKDSLSNEQFF. CDR3 nucleotides: TGTGCCAGCAAGGACAGTTTATCCAATGAGCAGTTCTTC.

The rearrangement joins TRBV6-1 to TRBJ2-7; possible D gene TRBD1, 5 bases. CDR3 length: 15 amino acids. Germline assignment: CDR1 MNHNS and CDR2 SASEGT. The V end lost 2 bases, the J end lost 0 bases, and 11 bases lay between the germline ends. The CDR3: CASSEQGWSSYEQYF. The CDR3 nucleotides read TGTGCCAGCAGTGAACAGGGATGGAGCTCCTACGAGCAGTACTTC.

The chain couples TRBV28 to TRBJ1-2; tentative D call: TRBD1 (6 bases). The germline V and J ends were trimmed by 6 bases and 1 base, with 9 bases remaining between them. The germline gives CDR1 MDHEN, CDR2 SYDVKM. The length of the CDR3 is 13 residues. The CDR3 region has the DNA TGTGCCAGCAGGGTCAGGGGTAACTATGGCTACACCTTC. It codes for CASRVRGNYGYTF.